This T cell receptor beta chain emerged from a study of chemoradiotherapy in HPV16-positive cancers. About the research overall: A couple of HPV16-positive patients' cells yielded candidate HPV-specific clones and common motifs.

Repertoires were sampled repeatedly during chemoradiotherapy. This CDR3 region has 16 residues. CDR1 is LNHDA and CDR2 is SQIVND in the germline V gene (reference sequence). The trim removed 4 bases at V and 13 bases at J, leaving 15 bases unmatched. Assay used: immunoSEQ multiplex PCR; TCRdb lists only in-frame clones, some missing. The sample carries 20,000 to 25,000 clones, 75% to 90% recorded once. As to this clone: The antigen is undetermined.

The study, taken as a whole, reports: Non-HPV-specific T cells did not expand in tumors during treatment, whereas candidate HPV-specific clones and E7-related motifs did. Only two HPV16-positive patients supplied the functional HPV-specificity definition.

The genes are TRBV19 and TRBJ1-6, with 8 bases that match TRBD1. The origin of this receptor is a human donor with HPV-associated anogenital cancer. Sequencing was performed on blood, taken from a patient who underwent chemoradiotherapy. CDR3 amino acids: CASSSHQTGAPSPLHF. The CDR3, as DNA: TGTGCCAGTAGTAGCCACCAGACAGGGGCGCCCTCCCCCCTCCACTTT.